The source of this T cell receptor beta chain is a study of blood T cell repertoires in COVID-19 (dated by TCRdb to the early 2020s). Describing the broader study: Samples covering the acute and convalescent phases of COVID-19 were provided by collaborators in the United States, Italy and Spain. The sample metadata nearly always contained a de-identified subject ID, COVID-19 status, age in years and sex. The dataset comprised deeply sampled blood TCRbeta repertoires from subjects exposed to, actively infected with, or recovered from COVID-19. The samples were drawn from the first 160 participants of the ongoing ImmuneRACE study and from 950 to 1,500 subjects provided by 6 global collaborators. HLA class I and class II types, where available, came from metadata supplied by the sample provider rather than from assay-based typing. The prospective study material was composed of cDNA or gDNA derived from T cells, B-cell-depleted T cells, or PBMCs. The repertoires were made available in a free public database intended to serve as a resource for research on the immune response to SARS-CoV-2. Study-level results and caveats: The amount of clinical and demographic metadata varied by source and participant and was provided uncurated.

Trimming at the junction amounts to 7 bases on V and 11 bases on J, and the germline ends lie 14 bases apart. The CDR3 measures 11 amino acids from cysteine to phenylalanine. Here the CDR3 DNA is all that survives: 33 bases in frame from base 1. The germline V gene provides CDR1 MDHEN and CDR2 SYDVKM. Collaborating institutions collected whole blood in K2EDTA tubes following their own protocols. For TCRbeta analysis, collaborator samples were shipped as frozen whole blood, as isolated PBMCs, or as DNA extracted from either sample type. This clone was found once. The target of this receptor is not known. No quality values exist for individual bases; no much larger clone is one base distant. The immunoSEQ Assay, a bias-controlled multiplex PCR, was used to amplify TCRbeta CDR3 regions from genomic DNA. The original methods were these. The number of nucleated cells in each sample was estimated by amplification of reference gene primers within the assay. Sequence reads were collapsed and filtered to measure the absolute abundance of every unique TCRbeta CDR3 rearrangement. For each sample, productive Simpson clonality was calculated by taking the square root of Simpson's diversity index across productive rearrangements. TCRdb limited this immuneACCESS table to in-frame rearrangements with V and J called. A share of clones is missing; checked studies link under half to unresolved V genes, and the rest is unexplained. For V, J and clone size, that table is used; D and trimming come from the DNA. The sample yields 65,000 to 85,000 clones; around 91% were counted once. Of the sample, 2.5% to 3% falls within the top ten clones.

The chain employs TRBV28 and TRBJ1-1, with the D gene call left open. Sequencing input: peripheral blood. This sequence was found in a man aged 45-60 years with acute or convalescent COVID-19. The sequenced DNA is TGTGCCAGCACCGCCCTTCAGGTTGCTTTCTTT. Translated, it gives CASTALQVAFF.